This T cell receptor (beta chain) was sequenced during a study of cytotoxic CD8 clonotypes in ibrutinib-treated CLL. Study details: There were, on average, approximately 250,000 productive templates and some 90,000 productive rearrangements per sample.

The J segment lost 5 bases and the V segment lost 1 base, leaving 4 bases of the junction unmatched. The CDR3 is made up of 16 amino acids. Germline loops: CDR1 LNHDA, CDR2 SQIVND (reference sequence). A 1 in 200,000 to 1 in 1 million T cell depth was the sequencing target. TCRdb's copy holds only in-frame clones and misses some; the assay was immunoSEQ multiplex PCR. The data contain some 290,000 clones, more than 65% of them singletons. The sample here was PBMCs, taken before ibrutinib treatment. The sequence came from a human donor with chronic lymphocytic leukemia. The rearrangement uses TRBV19 and TRBJ2-1; 11 nucleotides align to TRBD2. Here the CDR3 DNA reads TGTGCCAGTAGTATAGGACTAGCGGGATTAAACAATGAGCAGTTCTTC. This codes for CASSIGLAGLNNEQFF.